The 17 T cell receptor beta chains presented below share a single source sample, sequenced in a study of shared clonotypes between healthy human individuals. Using immunoSEQ multiplex PCR, the repertoire was profiled, and TCRdb retains in-frame clones only, with some absent. The sample gives millions of clones, 80% to 95% of which show up once; around 0.4% is in the top ten. Sequencing used naive CD4+ T cells from PBMCs. Subset meaning: CD45RA+ positively selected. Receptors were obtained from a man between 18 and 29 years old in good health. Some clones in this sample may be carry-over from other donors' samples.

The rearrangement uses TRBV5-6 and TRBJ2-6; D ambiguous. This CDR3 has 17 amino acids. Trimming removed 1 base from V and 2 bases from J, with 13 bases in between. The germline gives CDR1 SGHDT, CDR2 YYEEEE. CDR3 sequence reads: CASSLSGRSTGANVLTF. The DNA of the CDR3 is TGTGCCAGCAGCTTGTCCGGAAGAAGCACTGGGGCCAACGTCCTGACTTTC.

This clone was recorded only once. The sample carries other DNA sequences with the same CDR3. In DNA, the CDR3 is TGCGCCAGCAGCTCCAGGGGGTCGAACACCGGGGAGCTGTTTTTT. Encoded protein: CASSSRGSNTGELFF. The chain combines TRBV5-1 with TRBJ2-2, with 7 bases that match TRBD1. This CDR3 has 15 amino acids. J was trimmed by 0 bases and V by 3 bases; bases with no gene match: 2. The germline CDR1 and CDR2 sequences are SGHRS and YFSETQ.

CDR3 in amino acids: CASSVASQPYYEQYF. CDR3 bases: TGTGCCAGCAGCGTAGCTAGCCAGCCATACTACGAGCAGTACTTC. The rearrangement uses TRBV9 and TRBJ2-7, with TRBD2 as a possible D gene (5 bases). CDR3 size: 15 residues. Per germline, CDR1 SGDLS and CDR2 YYNGEE. V shed 0 bases and J shed 3 bases, with 13 bases lying between them.

The table lists this clone with a few counts. The gene calls are TRBV30 and TRBJ1-1; no reliable D call. The CDR3 totals 14 residues. V was shortened by 0 bases and J by 3 bases, with 11 bases between the two germline ends. CDR1 and CDR2 from the germline V gene are GTSNPN and SVGIG (reference sequence). The CDR3 DNA reads as TGTGCCTGGAGTGTACCAAAAGGGTACACTGAAGCTTTCTTT. It specifies CAWSVPKGYTEAFF.

V and J are TRBV6-5 and TRBJ2-2; D ambiguous. V lost 5 bases and J 4 bases, leaving 5 bases between the germline ends. The germline V gene encodes CDR1 MNHEY and CDR2 SVGAGI. The CDR3 runs to 12 residues. In DNA form, the CDR3 reads TGTGCCAGCAGTCTCCCCACCGGGGAGCTGTTTTTT. Residues: CASSLPTGELFF.

With respect to this clone: Other DNA variants within this sample encode the same CDR3. The chain links TRBV20-1 to TRBJ2-1; unclear D gene. Germline V CDR1 and CDR2: DFQATT, SNEGSKA (reference sequence). This CDR3 contains 11 residues. Trimming removed 7 bases from V and 3 bases from J, with 7 bases in between. CDR3 loop: CSGGSYNEQFF. The DNA for the CDR3 is TGCAGTGGCGGCAGCTACAATGAGCAGTTCTTC.

This rearrangement joins TRBV2 to TRBJ1-5; no firm D call. The germline CDR1 and CDR2 sequences are SNHLY and FYNNEI. This CDR3 has 16 residues. V lost 4 bases, J lost 0 bases, and 13 bases lay in between. The chain's CDR3 is CASSASGRSSNQPQHF. In DNA, the CDR3 is TGTGCCAGCAGTGCCTCCGGTCGGTCTAGCAATCAGCCCCAGCATTTT.

V gene TRBV7-3 combines with J gene TRBJ2-1, with D possibly matching TRBD1 (5 bases). Germline V gene data show CDR1 as SGHTA and CDR2 as FQGTGA. V lost 1 base and J 7 bases, leaving 5 bases between the germline ends. This CDR3 spans 12 amino acids. CDR3 nucleotides: TGTGCCAGCAGCTTAAAGGGGAATGAGCAGTTCTTC. Encoded protein: CASSLKGNEQFF.

This chain connects TRBV19 to TRBJ1-2, with TRBD1 matching 9 bases. The ends lost 8 bases at V and 2 bases at J; junction bases unmatched: 6. Per the germline V gene, CDR1 is LNHDA and CDR2 is SQIVND (reference sequence). The CDR3 is 14 residues long. For the CDR3, the DNA is TGTGCCAGTGCCCGGGACAGGGAGAACTATGGCTACACCTTC. It specifies CASARDRENYGYTF.

Concerning this clone: The same CDR3 also results from other DNA sequences found in this sample. In nucleotides, the CDR3 is TGCAGTGCTGGGGGGGACTATGGCTACACCTTC. It yields the protein CSAGGDYGYTF. The rearrangement uses TRBV20-1 and TRBJ1-2; possibly TRBD1 for D (5 bases). Trimming stripped 5 bases from V and 3 bases from J, with 7 bases between. The V gene's germline CDR1 is DFQATT and CDR2 SNEGSKA (reference sequence). This CDR3 region has 11 residues.

This sequence joins TRBV25-1 and TRBJ1-2; no clear D gene. CDR3 length: 13 amino acids. CDR1 and CDR2 from the germline V gene are MGHDK and SYGVNS. With 4 bases removed from V and 2 bases from J, the gap between germline ends came to 8 bases. DNA for the CDR3: TGTGCCAGCAGTGCGGCAGCCAACTATGGCTACACCTTC. Its translation: CASSAAANYGYTF.

The chain combines TRBV30 with TRBJ1-1; 8 positions agree with TRBD1. CDR3 size: 14 residues. Germline loops: CDR1 GTSNPN, CDR2 SVGIG (reference sequence). V lost 0 bases to trimming and J lost 9 bases; unmatched junction nucleotides: 9. The CDR3 bases are TGTGCCTGGAGTGTAAGGGCAGGGGGCCGCCAAGCTTTCTTT. Encoded protein: CAWSVRAGGRQAFF. The whole variable domain, remainder taken from reference TRBV30 and TRBJ1-1, is SQTIHQWPATLVQPVGSPLSLECTVEGTSNPNLYWYRQAAGRGLQLLFYSVGIGQISSEVPQNLSASRPQDRQFILSSKKLLLSDSGFYLCAWSVRAGGRQAFFGQGTRLTVV.

The chain couples TRBV28 to TRBJ1-1, with D possibly matching TRBD1 (6 bases). The CDR3 consists of 14 residues. Germline V gives CDR1 MDHEN, CDR2 SYDVKM. V was shortened by 6 bases and J by 7 bases, with 18 bases between the two germline ends. The CDR3 here is CASRRQVGGYEAFF. CDR3 DNA sequence: TGTGCCAGCAGACGACAGGTAGGGGGGTATGAAGCTTTCTTT.

CDR3 loop: CASGLGRASTEAFF. The DNA of the CDR3 is TGTGCTAGTGGTTTGGGGAGGGCGTCTACTGAAGCTTTCTTT. This chain uses TRBV12-5 with TRBJ1-1, with unresolved D. This CDR3 comprises 14 residues. Trimming stripped 1 base from V and 5 bases from J, with 11 bases between. Germline V lookup: CDR1 LGHNT, CDR2 FRNRAP.

The chain has TRBV7-6 and TRBJ2-7; 9 bases agree with TRBD2. Germline CDR1 is SGHVS and CDR2 is FNYEAQ. The J segment lost 4 bases and the V segment lost 2 bases, leaving 12 bases of the junction unmatched. This CDR3 has 17 amino acids. The DNA of the CDR3 is TGTGCCAGCAGCTTAACCGGGGCTAGCGGGACGGGTTACGAGCAGTACTTC. This translates into CASSLTGASGTGYEQYF.

V usage is TRBV9 and J usage is TRBJ1-4, with TRBD1 identical over 7 bases. V shed 2 bases, J shed 6 bases, and the junction held 4 bases outside the gene matches. This CDR3 is built from 14 residues. In germline, CDR1 is SGDLS, CDR2 YYNGEE. Here the CDR3 DNA reads TGTGCCAGCAGCGTCAGGGGGAGGGATGAAAAACTGTTTTTT. As protein: CASSVRGRDEKLFF.

The J gene is TRBJ2-1, the V gene TRBV25-1, with D perhaps TRBD2 (5 bases). Per the germline V gene, CDR1 is MGHDK and CDR2 is SYGVNS. The ends were cut back, 1 base at V and 0 bases at J, with 10 bases in the middle. The CDR3 totals 16 residues. The CDR3, as DNA: TGTGCCAGCAGTGAATTTTCCGGGGTCTCCTACAATGAGCAGTTCTTC. Residues: CASSEFSGVSYNEQFF. The variable domain in full, completed from reference TRBV25-1 and TRBJ2-1, reads EADIYQTPRYLVIGTGKKITLECSQTMGHDKMYWYQQDPGMELHLIHYSYGVNSTEKGDLSSESTVSRIRTEHFPLTLESARPSHTSQYLCASSEFSGVSYNEQFFGPGTRLTVL.